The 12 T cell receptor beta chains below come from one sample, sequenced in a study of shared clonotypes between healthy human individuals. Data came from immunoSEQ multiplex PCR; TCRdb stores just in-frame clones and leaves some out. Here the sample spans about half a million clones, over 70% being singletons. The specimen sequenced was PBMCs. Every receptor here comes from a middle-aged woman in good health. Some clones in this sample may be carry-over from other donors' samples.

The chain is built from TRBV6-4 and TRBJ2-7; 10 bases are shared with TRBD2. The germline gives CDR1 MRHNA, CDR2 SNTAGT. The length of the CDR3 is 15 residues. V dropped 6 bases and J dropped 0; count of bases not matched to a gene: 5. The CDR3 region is CASSPLAGSSYEQYF. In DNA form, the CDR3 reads TGTGCCAGCAGCCCACTAGCGGGAAGCTCCTACGAGCAGTACTTC.

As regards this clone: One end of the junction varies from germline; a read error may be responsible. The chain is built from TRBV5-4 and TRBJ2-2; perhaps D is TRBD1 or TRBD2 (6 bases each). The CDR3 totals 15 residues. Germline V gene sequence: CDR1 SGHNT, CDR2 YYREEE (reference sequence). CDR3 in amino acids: CASSLVGGETGELFF. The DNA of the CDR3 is TGTGCCAGCAGTTTGGTGGGGGGCGAGACCGGGGAGCTGTTTTTT.

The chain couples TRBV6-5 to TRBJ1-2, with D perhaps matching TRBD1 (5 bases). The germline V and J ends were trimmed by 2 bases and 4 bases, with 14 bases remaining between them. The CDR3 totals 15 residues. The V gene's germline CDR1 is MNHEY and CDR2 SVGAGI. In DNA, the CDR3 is TGTGCCAGCAGTTACGGCTTTGGGGGAGGCTATGGCTACACCTTC. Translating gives CASSYGFGGGYGYTF.

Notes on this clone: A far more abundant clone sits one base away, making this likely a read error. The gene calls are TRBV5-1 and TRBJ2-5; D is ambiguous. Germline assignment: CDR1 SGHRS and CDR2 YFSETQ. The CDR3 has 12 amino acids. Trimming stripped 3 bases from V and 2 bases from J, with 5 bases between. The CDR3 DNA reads TGCGCCAGCAGCTGGCATCAAGAGACCCAGTACTTC. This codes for CASSWHQETQYF.

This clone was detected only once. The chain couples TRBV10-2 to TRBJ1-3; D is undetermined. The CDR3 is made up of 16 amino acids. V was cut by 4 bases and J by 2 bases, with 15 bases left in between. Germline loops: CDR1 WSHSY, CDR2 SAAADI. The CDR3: CASSVTTKGPGNTIYF. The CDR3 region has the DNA TGCGCCAGCAGTGTGACTACTAAAGGGCCTGGAAACACCATATATTTT.

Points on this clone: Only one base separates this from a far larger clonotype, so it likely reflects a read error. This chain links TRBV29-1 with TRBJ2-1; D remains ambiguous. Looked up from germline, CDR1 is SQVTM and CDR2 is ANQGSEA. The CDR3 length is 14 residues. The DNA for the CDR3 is TGCAGCGTTGAGTCCGGAAGCTCCTACAATGGGCAGTTCTTC. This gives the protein CSVESGSSYNGQFF.

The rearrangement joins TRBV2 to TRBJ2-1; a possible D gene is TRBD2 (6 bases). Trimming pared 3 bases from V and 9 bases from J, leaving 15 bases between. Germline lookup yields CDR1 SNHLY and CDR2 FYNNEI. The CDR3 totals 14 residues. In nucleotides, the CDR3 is TGTGCCAGCAGTGATTCGGGAGCGTTCGGTGAGCAGTTCTTC. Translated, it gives CASSDSGAFGEQFF.

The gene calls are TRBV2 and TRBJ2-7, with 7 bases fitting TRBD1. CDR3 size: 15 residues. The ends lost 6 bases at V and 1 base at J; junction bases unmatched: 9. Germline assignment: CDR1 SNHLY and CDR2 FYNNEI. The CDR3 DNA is TGTGCCAGCAGAGGTAGACGACAGGGTTCCTACGAGCAGTACTTC. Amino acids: CASRGRRQGSYEQYF.

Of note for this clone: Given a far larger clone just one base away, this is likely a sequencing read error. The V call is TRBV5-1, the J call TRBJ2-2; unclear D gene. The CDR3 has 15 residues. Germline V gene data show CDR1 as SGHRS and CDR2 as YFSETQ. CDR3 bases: TGCGCCAGCAGCTTCATGGGTCAGAACACCGTGGAGCTGTTTTTT. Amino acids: CASSFMGQNTVELFF.

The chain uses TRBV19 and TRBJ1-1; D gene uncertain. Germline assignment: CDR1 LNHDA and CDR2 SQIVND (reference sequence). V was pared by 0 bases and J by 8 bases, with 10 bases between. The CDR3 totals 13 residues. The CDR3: CASSIDRRQEAFF. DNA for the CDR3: TGTGCCAGTAGTATAGATCGTCGCCAGGAAGCTTTCTTT.

CDR3 amino acids: CASSPAQGPPNEQYF. CDR3 bases: TGTGCCAGCAGTCCCGCTCAGGGGCCCCCCAACGAGCAGTACTTC. The rearrangement links TRBV28 to TRBJ2-7; D is perhaps TRBD1 (6 bases). V lost 5 bases, J lost 5 bases, and 19 bases lay in between. CDR1 MDHEN and CDR2 SYDVKM come from the germline V gene. CDR3 length: 15 amino acids.

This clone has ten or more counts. CDR3 bases: TGTGCCAGCAGTCAAGGGGCAGGCTATAGCTCCTACGAGCAGTACTTC. Its protein is CASSQGAGYSSYEQYF. The rearrangement uses TRBV6-1 and TRBJ2-7; possibly TRBD1 for D (5 bases). Trimming took off 5 bases at V and 0 bases at J, with 17 bases between the two ends. Germline V gene sequence: CDR1 MNHNS, CDR2 SASEGT. The CDR3 is 16 residues long.